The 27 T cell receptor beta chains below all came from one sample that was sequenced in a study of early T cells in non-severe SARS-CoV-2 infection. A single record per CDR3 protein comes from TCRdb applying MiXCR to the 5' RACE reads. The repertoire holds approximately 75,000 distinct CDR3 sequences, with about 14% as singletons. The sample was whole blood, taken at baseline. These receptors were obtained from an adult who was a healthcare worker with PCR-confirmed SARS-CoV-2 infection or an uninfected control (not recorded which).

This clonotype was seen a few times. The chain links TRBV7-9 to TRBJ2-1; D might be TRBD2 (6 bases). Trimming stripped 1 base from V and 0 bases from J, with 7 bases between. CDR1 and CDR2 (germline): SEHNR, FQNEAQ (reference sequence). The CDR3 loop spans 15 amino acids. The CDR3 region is CASSLGDFSYNEQFF. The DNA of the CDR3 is TGTGCCAGCAGCTTAGGGGACTTCTCCTACAATGAGCAGTTCTTC.

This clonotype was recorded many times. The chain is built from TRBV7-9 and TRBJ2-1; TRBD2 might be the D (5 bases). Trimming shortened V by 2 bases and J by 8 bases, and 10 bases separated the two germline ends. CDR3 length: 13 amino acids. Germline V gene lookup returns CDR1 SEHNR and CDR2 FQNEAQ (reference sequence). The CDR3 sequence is CASSLRGKYEQFF. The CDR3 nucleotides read TGTGCCAGCAGCTTACGGGGAAAGTATGAGCAGTTCTTC.

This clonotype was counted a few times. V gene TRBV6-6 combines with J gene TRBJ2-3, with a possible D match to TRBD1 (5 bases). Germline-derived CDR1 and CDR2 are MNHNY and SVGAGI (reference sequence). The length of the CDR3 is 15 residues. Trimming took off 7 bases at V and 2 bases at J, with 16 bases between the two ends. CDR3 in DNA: TGTGCCAGCATTAGGGGCACAACGCCCACAGATACGCAGTATTTT. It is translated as CASIRGTTPTDTQYF.

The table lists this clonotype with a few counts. CDR3 residues: CASSQIPPPFF. CDR3 nucleotide sequence: TGTGCCAGCAGCCAAATCCCCCCGCCTTTCTTT. The J gene is TRBJ1-1, the V gene TRBV3-1; D gene ambiguous. V was shortened by 2 bases and J by 12 bases, with 10 bases between the two germline ends. This CDR3 has 11 amino acids. Germline loops: CDR1 LGHDT, CDR2 YNNKEL (reference sequence).

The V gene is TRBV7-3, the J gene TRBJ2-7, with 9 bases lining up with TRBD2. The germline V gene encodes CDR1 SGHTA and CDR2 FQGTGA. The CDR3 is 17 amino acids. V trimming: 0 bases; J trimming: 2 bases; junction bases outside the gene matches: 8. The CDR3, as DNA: TGTGCCAGCAGCTTAACTATGGCTAGCGGGATCCCCTACGAGCAGTACTTC. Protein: CASSLTMASGIPYEQYF. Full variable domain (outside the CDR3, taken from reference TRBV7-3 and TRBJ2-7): GAGVSQTPSNKVTEKGKYVELRCDPISGHTALYWYRQSLGQGPEFLIYFQGTGAADDSGLPNDRFFAVRPEGSVSTLKIQRTERGDSAVYLCASSLTMASGIPYEQYFGPGTRLTVT.

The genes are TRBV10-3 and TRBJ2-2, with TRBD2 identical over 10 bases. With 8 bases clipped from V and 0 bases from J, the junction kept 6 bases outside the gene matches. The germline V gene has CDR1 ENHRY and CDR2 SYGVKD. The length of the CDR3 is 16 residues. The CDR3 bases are TGTGCCATCGGGGATAGCGGGAGGCCGAACACCGGGGAGCTGTTTTTT. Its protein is CAIGDSGRPNTGELFF.

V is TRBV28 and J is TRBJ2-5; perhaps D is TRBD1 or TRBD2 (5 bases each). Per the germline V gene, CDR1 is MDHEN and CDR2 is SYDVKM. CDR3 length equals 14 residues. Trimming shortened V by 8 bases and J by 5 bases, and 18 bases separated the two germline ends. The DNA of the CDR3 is TGTGCCAGCGGGCCCCGACATGGGGGTGAGACCCAGTACTTC. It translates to CASGPRHGGETQYF.

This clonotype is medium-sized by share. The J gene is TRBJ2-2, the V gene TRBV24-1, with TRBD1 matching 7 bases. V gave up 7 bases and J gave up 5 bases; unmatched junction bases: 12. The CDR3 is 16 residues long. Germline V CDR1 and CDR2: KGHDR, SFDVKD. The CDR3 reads CATSPTTGSTTGELFF. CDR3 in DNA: TGTGCCACCAGCCCAACGACAGGGTCGACAACCGGGGAGCTGTTTTTT.

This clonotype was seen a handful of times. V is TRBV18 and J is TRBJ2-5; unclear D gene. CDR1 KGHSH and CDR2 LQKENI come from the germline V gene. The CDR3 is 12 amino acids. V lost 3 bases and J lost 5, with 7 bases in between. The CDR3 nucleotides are TGTGCCAGCTCACCCTTAGGGGAGACCCAGTACTTC. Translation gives CASSPLGETQYF.

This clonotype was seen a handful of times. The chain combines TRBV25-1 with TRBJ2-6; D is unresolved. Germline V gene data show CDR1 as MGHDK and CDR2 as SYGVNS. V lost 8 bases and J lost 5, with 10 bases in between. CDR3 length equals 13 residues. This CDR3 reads CASAKRRANVLTF. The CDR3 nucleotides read TGTGCCAGCGCTAAACGTAGGGCCAACGTCCTGACTTTC.

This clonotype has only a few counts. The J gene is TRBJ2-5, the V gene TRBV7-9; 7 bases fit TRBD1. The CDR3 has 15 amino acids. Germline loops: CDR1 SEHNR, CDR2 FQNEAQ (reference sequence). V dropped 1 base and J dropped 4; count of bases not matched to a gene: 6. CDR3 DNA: TGTGCCAGCAGCTTAGTTGCGCCAGGGGGAGAGACCCAGTACTTC. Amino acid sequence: CASSLVAPGGETQYF.

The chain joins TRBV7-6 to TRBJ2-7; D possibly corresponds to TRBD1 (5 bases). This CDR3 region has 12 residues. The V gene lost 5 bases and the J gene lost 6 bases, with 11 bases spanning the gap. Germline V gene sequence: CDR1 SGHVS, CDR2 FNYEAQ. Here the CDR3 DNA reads TGTGCCAGCAGCCCCGGAAGGGGCGAGCAGTACTTC. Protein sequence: CASSPGRGEQYF.

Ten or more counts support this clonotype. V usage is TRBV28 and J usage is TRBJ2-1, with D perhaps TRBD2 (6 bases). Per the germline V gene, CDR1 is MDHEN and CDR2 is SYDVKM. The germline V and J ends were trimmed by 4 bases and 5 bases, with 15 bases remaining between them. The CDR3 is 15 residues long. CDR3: CASSSGTRSNNEQFF. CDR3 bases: TGTGCCAGCAGTTCAGGGACTCGGTCCAACAATGAGCAGTTCTTC.

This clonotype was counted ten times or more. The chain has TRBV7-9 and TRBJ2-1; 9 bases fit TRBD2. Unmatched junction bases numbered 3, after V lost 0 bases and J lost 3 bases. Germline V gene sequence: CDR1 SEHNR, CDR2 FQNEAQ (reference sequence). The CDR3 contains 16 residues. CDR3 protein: CASSLASGSFYNEQFF. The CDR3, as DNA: TGTGCCAGCAGCTTAGCTAGCGGGAGTTTCTACAATGAGCAGTTCTTC. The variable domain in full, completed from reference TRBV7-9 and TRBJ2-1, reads DTGVSQNPRHKITKRGQNVTFRCDPISEHNRLYWYRQTLGQGPEFLTYFQNEAQLEKSRLLSDRFSAERPKGSFSTLEIQRTEQGDSAMYLCASSLASGSFYNEQFFGPGTRLTVL.

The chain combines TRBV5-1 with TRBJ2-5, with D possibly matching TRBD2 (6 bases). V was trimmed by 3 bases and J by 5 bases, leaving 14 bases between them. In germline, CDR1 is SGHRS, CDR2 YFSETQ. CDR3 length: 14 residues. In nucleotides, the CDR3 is TGCGCCAGCAGCTCCGGGAGCAGTTACGAGACCCAGTACTTC. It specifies CASSSGSSYETQYF.

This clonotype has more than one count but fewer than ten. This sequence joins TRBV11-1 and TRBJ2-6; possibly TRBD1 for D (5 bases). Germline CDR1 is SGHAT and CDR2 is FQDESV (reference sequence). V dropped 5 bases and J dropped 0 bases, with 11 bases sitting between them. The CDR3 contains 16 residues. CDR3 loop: CASSRREHSGANVLTF. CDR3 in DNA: TGTGCCAGCAGCCGCAGGGAACACTCTGGGGCCAACGTCCTGACTTTC.

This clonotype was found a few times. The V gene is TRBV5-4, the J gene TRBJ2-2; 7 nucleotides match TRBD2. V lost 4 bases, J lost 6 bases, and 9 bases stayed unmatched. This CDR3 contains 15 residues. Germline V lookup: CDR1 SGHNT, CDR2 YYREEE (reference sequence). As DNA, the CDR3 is TGTGCCAGCAGCCTCCGGGGGGAAGGGGCCGGGGAGCTGTTTTTT. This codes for CASSLRGEGAGELFF.

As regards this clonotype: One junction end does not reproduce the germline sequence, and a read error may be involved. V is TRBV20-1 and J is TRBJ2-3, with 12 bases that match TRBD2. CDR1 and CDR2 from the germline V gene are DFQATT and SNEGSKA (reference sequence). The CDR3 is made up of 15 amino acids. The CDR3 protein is CSAPPLAGGADTQCF. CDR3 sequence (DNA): TGCAGTGCCCCGCCCCTAGCGGGAGGGGCAGATACGCAGTGTTTT.

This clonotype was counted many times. CDR3 nucleotide sequence: TGTGCCAGCAGTCCCTCAGGGGGTCAATACACCGGGGAGCTGTTTTTT. Translating gives CASSPSGGQYTGELFF. This chain uses TRBV27 with TRBJ2-2; TRBD1 matches 7 bases. The CDR3 sequence is 16 residues long. V lost 5 bases and J lost 3; bases outside the gene matches: 9. Germline V gives CDR1 MNHEY, CDR2 SMNVEV (reference sequence).

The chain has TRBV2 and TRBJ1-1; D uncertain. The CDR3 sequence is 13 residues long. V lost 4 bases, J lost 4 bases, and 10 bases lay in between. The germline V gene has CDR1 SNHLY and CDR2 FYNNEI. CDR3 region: CASSAEGLTEAFF. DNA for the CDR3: TGTGCCAGCAGTGCGGAGGGTCTCACTGAAGCTTTCTTT.

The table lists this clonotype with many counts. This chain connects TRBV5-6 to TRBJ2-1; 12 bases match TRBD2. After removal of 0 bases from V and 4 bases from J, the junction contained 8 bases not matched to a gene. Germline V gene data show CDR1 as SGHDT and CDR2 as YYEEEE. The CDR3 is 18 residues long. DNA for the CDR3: TGTGCCAGCAGCTTGGGGCTAGCGGGAGGGCTGAGATACAATGAGCAGTTCTTC. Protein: CASSLGLAGGLRYNEQFF.

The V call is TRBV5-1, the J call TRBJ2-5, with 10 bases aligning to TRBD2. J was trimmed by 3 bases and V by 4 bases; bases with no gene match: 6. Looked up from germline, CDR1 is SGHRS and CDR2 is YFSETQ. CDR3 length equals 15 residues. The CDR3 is CASSLGLADEETQYF. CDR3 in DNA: TGCGCCAGCAGCCTCGGACTAGCGGACGAAGAGACCCAGTACTTC.

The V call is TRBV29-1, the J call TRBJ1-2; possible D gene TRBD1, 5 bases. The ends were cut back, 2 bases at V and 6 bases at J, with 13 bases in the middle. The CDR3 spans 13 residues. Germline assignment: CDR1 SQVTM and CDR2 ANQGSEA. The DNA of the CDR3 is TGCAGCGTTGAAAGCAGGGTGGTCGATGGCTACACCTTC. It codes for CSVESRVVDGYTF.

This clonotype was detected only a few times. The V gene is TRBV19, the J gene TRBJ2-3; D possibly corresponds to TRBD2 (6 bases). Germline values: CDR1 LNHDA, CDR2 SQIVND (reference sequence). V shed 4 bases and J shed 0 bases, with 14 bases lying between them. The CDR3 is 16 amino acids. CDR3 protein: CASSRSPTRSTDTQYF. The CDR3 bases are TGTGCCAGTAGTAGGTCCCCGACTAGAAGCACAGATACGCAGTATTTT.

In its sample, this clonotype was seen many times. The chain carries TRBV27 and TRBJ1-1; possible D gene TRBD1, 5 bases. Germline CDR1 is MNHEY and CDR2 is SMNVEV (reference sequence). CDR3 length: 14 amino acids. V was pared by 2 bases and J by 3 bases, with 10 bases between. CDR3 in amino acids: CASSLGWGDTEAFF. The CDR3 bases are TGTGCCAGCAGTTTAGGTTGGGGGGACACTGAAGCTTTCTTT.

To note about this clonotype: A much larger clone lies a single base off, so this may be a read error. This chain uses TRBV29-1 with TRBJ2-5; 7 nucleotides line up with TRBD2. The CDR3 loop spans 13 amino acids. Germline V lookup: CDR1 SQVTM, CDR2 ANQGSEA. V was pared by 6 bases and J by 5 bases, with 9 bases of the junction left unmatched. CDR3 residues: CSVMGGMGETQYF. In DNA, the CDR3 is TGCAGCGTCATGGGGGGGATGGGGGAGACCCAGTACTTC.

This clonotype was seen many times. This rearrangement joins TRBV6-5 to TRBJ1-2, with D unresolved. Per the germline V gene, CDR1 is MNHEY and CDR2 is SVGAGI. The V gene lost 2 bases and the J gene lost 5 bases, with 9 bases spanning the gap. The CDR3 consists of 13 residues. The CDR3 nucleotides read TGTGCCAGCAGTTACGAATACGCATATGGCTACACCTTC. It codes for CASSYEYAYGYTF.